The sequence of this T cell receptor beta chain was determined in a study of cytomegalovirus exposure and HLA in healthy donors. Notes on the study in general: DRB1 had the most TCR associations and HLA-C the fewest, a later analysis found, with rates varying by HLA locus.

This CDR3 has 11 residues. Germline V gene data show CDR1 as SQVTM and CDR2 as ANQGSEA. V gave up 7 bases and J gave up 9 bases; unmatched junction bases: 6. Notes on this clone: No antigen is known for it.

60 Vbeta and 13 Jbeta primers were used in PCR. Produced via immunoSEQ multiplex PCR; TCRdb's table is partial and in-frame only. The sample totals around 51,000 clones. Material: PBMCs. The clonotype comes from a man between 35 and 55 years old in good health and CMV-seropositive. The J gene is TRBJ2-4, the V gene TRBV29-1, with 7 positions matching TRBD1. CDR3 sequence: CSGRQGVIQYF. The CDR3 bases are TGCAGCGGTAGACAGGGAGTCATTCAGTACTTC.